These 30 T cell receptor beta chains were sequenced from one sample in a study of blood T cell repertoires in COVID-19. TCRdb's table, derived via immunoSEQ multiplex PCR, lists solely in-frame clones and lacks some. The sample gives approximately 240,000 clones, about 83% of which show up once; around 1.3% is in the top ten. The sequenced sample was peripheral blood. The receptors were sampled from a woman in her 30s with COVID-19, enrolled during active disease.

The chain carries TRBV27 and TRBJ2-1, with D possibly TRBD1 on 6 matching bases. Germline V lookup: CDR1 MNHEY, CDR2 SMNVEV (reference sequence). This CDR3 has 15 residues. V was cut by 2 bases and J by 4 bases, with 12 bases left in between. CDR3 in amino acids: CASSLGTSRYNEQFF. DNA for the CDR3: TGTGCCAGCAGTTTAGGGACAAGCCGATACAATGAGCAGTTCTTC.

This clone was detected only a few times. V gene TRBV11-3 combines with J gene TRBJ2-1; 9 bases agree with TRBD1. The CDR3 covers 16 residues. The junction had 10 bases not matched to a gene; V was cut back by 5 bases and J by 5 bases. CDR1 and CDR2 from the germline V gene are SGHNT and YENEEA. The CDR3 bases are TGTGCCAGCAGCCCCAGGGGGGGGACAGGGCACAATGAGCAGTTCTTC. Translation gives CASSPRGGTGHNEQFF.

The CDR3: CASRRTYQETQYF. The DNA for the CDR3 is TGTGCCAGTAGGAGGACTTACCAAGAGACCCAGTACTTC. This chain links TRBV19 with TRBJ2-5, with D perhaps matching TRBD2 (5 bases). Deletions cut 6 bases from V and 0 bases from J, with 8 bases between. This CDR3 is built from 13 residues. The germline CDR1 and CDR2 sequences are LNHDA and SQIVND (reference sequence).

V usage is TRBV5-1 and J usage is TRBJ2-5; D might be TRBD1 (6 bases). The V and J ends lost 2 bases and 1 base respectively, with 9 bases between them. The CDR3 consists of 14 residues. Germline assignment: CDR1 SGHRS and CDR2 YFSETQ. CDR3 loop: CASSLQGVQETQYF. CDR3 DNA: TGCGCCAGCAGCTTACAGGGCGTCCAAGAGACCCAGTACTTC.

The genes are TRBV9 and TRBJ2-1, with 10 bases matching TRBD2. J gave up 3 bases and V 4 bases, and 10 bases lay outside the gene matches. Germline lookup yields CDR1 SGDLS and CDR2 YYNGEE. The CDR3 is 17 residues long. Here the CDR3 DNA reads TGTGCCAGCAGCCCGAGGTCCGGACTAGCGGTCTACAATGAGCAGTTCTTC. Protein sequence: CASSPRSGLAVYNEQFF.

The chain couples TRBV5-5 to TRBJ1-1; possible D gene TRBD1, 5 bases. This CDR3 comprises 17 residues. V was clipped by 0 bases and J by 8 bases, with 23 bases between them. Germline lookup yields CDR1 SGHKS and CDR2 YYEKEE (reference sequence). The CDR3 loop is CASSLVPVGGSKTEAFF. CDR3 nucleotide sequence: TGTGCCAGCAGCTTGGTCCCGGTGGGGGGAAGTAAAACCGAAGCTTTCTTT.

The DNA of the CDR3 is TGTGCCAGCAGCTCGAAAAAAAGCGACGCCTACGAGCAGTACTTC. As protein: CASSSKKSDAYEQYF. This chain uses TRBV5-4 with TRBJ2-7; D call uncertain. V lost 3 bases and J lost 2, with 15 bases in between. Per the germline V gene, CDR1 is SGHNT and CDR2 is YYREEE (reference sequence). CDR3 length equals 15 residues.

This clone was observed once. This sequence joins TRBV3-1 (or the pseudogene TRBV3-2) and TRBJ2-3; TRBD2 agrees at 8 bases. Germline lookup yields CDR1 LGHDT and CDR2 YNNKEL (reference sequence). CDR3 size: 16 residues. With V trimmed by 3 bases and J by 0 bases, 5 bases remained unmatched. CDR3 residues: CASSQWLAGSTDTQYF. Here the CDR3 DNA reads TGTGCCAGCAGCCAGTGGCTAGCGGGTAGCACAGATACGCAGTATTTT.

The chain is built from TRBV4-3 and TRBJ2-3; possibly TRBD1 for D (5 bases). The CDR3 extends over 15 amino acids. Germline lookup yields CDR1 LGHNA and CDR2 YSLEER. V was shortened by 0 bases and J by 6 bases, with 13 bases between the two germline ends. The CDR3 nucleotides are TGCGCCAGCAGCCAAGAACGGCAGGGAACCGATACGCAGTATTTT. Its protein product is CASSQERQGTDTQYF.

This sequence joins TRBV9 and TRBJ2-7; TRBD2 matches 16 bases. The CDR3 loop spans 16 amino acids. Germline loops: CDR1 SGDLS, CDR2 YYNGEE. V lost 4 bases to trimming and J lost 5 bases; unmatched junction nucleotides: 6. This CDR3 reads CASSLGTSGRAHEQYF. CDR3 bases: TGTGCCAGCAGCCTCGGGACTAGCGGGAGGGCCCACGAGCAGTACTTC.

V usage is TRBV21-1 and J usage is TRBJ1-1. TRBV21-1 counts as a pseudogene. The CDR3 is made up of 17 amino acids. DNA for the CDR3: TGTGCCAGCAGCAAAGCCGGGTCGTGTCCCATGAACACTGAAGCTTTCTTT. Encoded protein: CASSKAGSCPMNTEAFF.

This clone was found a few times. This CDR3 is CASTPAGGPQPQHF. CDR3 in DNA: TGTGCCAGCACCCCGGCAGGGGGACCTCAGCCCCAGCATTTT. This chain joins TRBV28 and TRBJ1-5; TRBD1 agrees at 7 bases. V shed 7 bases, J shed 6 bases, and the junction held 9 bases outside the gene matches. The CDR3 contains 14 residues. Germline CDR1 and CDR2: MDHEN and SYDVKM. The variable domain in full, with the rest retrieved from reference TRBV28 and TRBJ1-5, is DVKVTQSSRYLVKRTGEKVFLECVQDMDHENMFWYRQDPGLGLRLIYFSYDVKMKEKGDIPEGYSVSREKKERFSLILESASTNQTSMYLCASTPAGGPQPQHFGDGTRLSIL.

Details on this clone: A read error may account for a junction end that differs from germline. The chain couples TRBV28 to TRBJ2-1; a possible D gene is TRBD1 (5 bases). This CDR3 has 12 amino acids. Germline lookup yields CDR1 MDHEN and CDR2 SYDVKM. DNA of the CDR3: TGTGCCAGCAGTTTAATGGGGCGGTCCGAGGTCTTC. It codes for CASSLMGRSEVF.

This chain links TRBV25-1 with TRBJ1-1; D not certain. V lost 3 bases and J 4 bases, leaving 12 bases between the germline ends. The CDR3 length is 14 residues. Germline V gene sequence: CDR1 MGHDK, CDR2 SYGVNS. CDR3 amino acids: CASSDYQEGTEAFF. DNA for the CDR3: TGTGCCAGCAGTGACTATCAGGAAGGCACTGAAGCTTTCTTT.

The chain employs TRBV5-6 and TRBJ1-1; D is perhaps TRBD1 (6 bases). Germline V lookup: CDR1 SGHDT, CDR2 YYEEEE. Trimming removed 3 bases from V and 3 bases from J, with 12 bases in between. The CDR3 consists of 14 residues. CDR3 in amino acids: CASSWDTLDTEAFF. The CDR3 nucleotides are TGTGCCAGCAGCTGGGACACACTAGACACTGAAGCTTTCTTT.

This sequence joins TRBV7-2 and TRBJ2-1; a weak D match, TRBD2 (5 bases). The CDR3 is made up of 13 amino acids. Germline V lookup: CDR1 SGHTA, CDR2 FQGNSA. The V end lost 2 bases, the J end lost 12 bases, and 14 bases lay between the germline ends. The CDR3 nucleotides are TGTGCCAGCAGCTTAACAACTGCTGGAGGGCAGTTCTTC. Protein sequence: CASSLTTAGGQFF.

The chain recombines TRBV9 with TRBJ2-1; 8 bases map to TRBD2. Trimming removed 0 bases from V and 7 bases from J; junction bases left unmatched: 6. There are 15 residues in the CDR3. Germline assignment: CDR1 SGDLS and CDR2 YYNGEE. This CDR3 reads CASSVGGTSPNEQFF. Here the CDR3 DNA reads TGTGCCAGCAGCGTAGGAGGGACTAGTCCGAATGAGCAGTTCTTC.

The rearrangement uses TRBV2 and TRBJ2-2, with TRBD2 as a possible D gene (6 bases). Germline values: CDR1 SNHLY, CDR2 FYNNEI. This CDR3 contains 14 residues. V lost 8 bases, J lost 3 bases, and 13 bases lay in between. As DNA, the CDR3 is TGTGCCAGCCGTCGCGGGGAAGACACCGGGGAGCTGTTTTTT. Its protein is CASRRGEDTGELFF.

The J gene is TRBJ2-3, the V gene TRBV14, with D tentatively TRBD2 (6 bases). With 4 bases removed from V and 3 bases from J, the gap between germline ends came to 23 bases. The CDR3 has 18 amino acids. The germline V gene has CDR1 SGHDN and CDR2 FVKESK. This chain's CDR3 is CASSPLAPGLLQTDTQYF. The CDR3 nucleotides are TGTGCCAGCAGCCCCTTAGCCCCGGGACTCCTACAAACAGATACGCAGTATTTT.

The gene calls are TRBV7-9 and TRBJ1-4; D uncertain. Germline V gives CDR1 SEHNR, CDR2 FQNEAQ (reference sequence). There are 11 residues in the CDR3. Trimming removed 4 bases at V and 8 bases at J, with 5 bases between. The CDR3 loop is CASSSLEKLFF. The DNA for the CDR3 is TGTGCCAGCAGCTCCCTCGAAAAACTGTTTTTT.

As DNA, the CDR3 is TGTGCCAGCTCACAGACAGCTAGCACAGATACGCAGTATTTT. Residues: CASSQTASTDTQYF. V is TRBV18 and J is TRBJ2-3; D may be TRBD1 (5 bases). The CDR3 totals 14 residues. The V gene lost 4 bases and the J gene lost 0 bases, with 8 bases spanning the gap. In germline, CDR1 is KGHSH, CDR2 LQKENI.

As for this clone: This same CDR3 is encoded by further DNA sequences in the sample. CDR3 in DNA: TGTGCCAGCAGCTCAGACAGGGGGGATCAGCCCCAGCATTTT. Its translation: CASSSDRGDQPQHF. This chain connects TRBV7-9 to TRBJ1-5; 9 nucleotides agree with TRBD1. The trim removed 4 bases at V and 5 bases at J, leaving 3 bases unmatched. Germline V gene lookup returns CDR1 SEHNR and CDR2 FQNEAQ (reference sequence). The CDR3 spans 14 residues. The entire variable domain, with the rest obtained from reference TRBV7-9 and TRBJ1-5, is as follows: DTGVSQNPRHKITKRGQNVTFRCDPISEHNRLYWYRQTLGQGPEFLTYFQNEAQLEKSRLLSDRFSAERPKGSFSTLEIQRTEQGDSAMYLCASSSDRGDQPQHFGDGTRLSIL.

The V gene is TRBV3-1 (or the pseudogene TRBV3-2), the J gene TRBJ1-1; no definite D call. The CDR3 consists of 14 residues. The ends were cut back, 4 bases at V and 1 base at J, with 10 bases in the middle. CDR1 and CDR2 (germline): LGHDT, YNNKEL (reference sequence). The chain's CDR3 is CASSPVSGNTEAFF. CDR3 sequence (DNA): TGTGCCAGCAGCCCTGTATCCGGGAACACTGAAGCTTTCTTT.

The CDR3 sequence is CASSSGGPQHF. As DNA, the CDR3 is TGTGCCAGCAGCTCGGGTGGGCCCCAGCATTTT. The chain carries TRBV11-2 and TRBJ1-5; the D is unclear. The CDR3 consists of 11 residues. V was shortened by 4 bases and J by 9 bases, with 7 bases between the two germline ends. Germline CDR1 reads SGHAT; CDR2 reads FQNNGV.

The rearrangement joins TRBV7-2 to TRBJ1-2; 11 positions agree with TRBD1. Germline assignment: CDR1 SGHTA and CDR2 FQGNSA. The CDR3 covers 14 residues. V shed 5 bases, J shed 3 bases, and the junction held 2 bases outside the gene matches. The CDR3 here is CASSRDRGDYGYTF. The CDR3 DNA reads as TGTGCCAGCAGCCGGGACAGGGGGGACTATGGCTACACCTTC. Full variable domain (outside the CDR3, taken from reference TRBV7-2 and TRBJ1-2): GAGVSQSPSNKVTEKGKDVELRCDPISGHTALYWYRQSLGQGLEFLIYFQGNSAPDKSGLPSDRFSAERTGGSVSTLTIQRTQQEDSAVYLCASSRDRGDYGYTFGSGTRLTVV.

The V gene is TRBV5-4, the J gene TRBJ2-5; D is uncertain. CDR1 SGHNT and CDR2 YYREEE come from the germline V gene (reference sequence). V lost 0 bases and J lost 7, with 7 bases in between. There are 12 residues in the CDR3. The CDR3 sequence is CASSLDAVTQYF. The CDR3 DNA follows: TGTGCCAGCAGCTTGGATGCGGTGACCCAGTACTTC.

The V gene is TRBV6-5, the J gene TRBJ2-3; D not certain. V was shortened by 7 bases and J by 3 bases, with 5 bases between the two germline ends. This CDR3 is 11 amino acids long. The V gene's germline CDR1 is MNHEY and CDR2 SVGAGI. The CDR3 is CASTLTDTQYF. Here the CDR3 DNA reads TGTGCCAGCACCTTGACAGATACGCAGTATTTT.

The chain combines TRBV7-3 with TRBJ2-2; 9 bases line up with TRBD1. Germline CDR1 and CDR2: SGHTA and FQGTGA. Losses at the gene ends were 4 bases for V and 6 bases for J; bases not matched to a gene: 9. This CDR3 is built from 16 residues. The CDR3 bases are TGTGCCAGCAGCTGGCCGGGACAGGGAAAGGCCGGGGAGCTGTTTTTT. This translates into CASSWPGQGKAGELFF.

In this sample, this clone turned up a few times. The chain joins TRBV6-6 to TRBJ2-5; D may be TRBD2 (6 bases). V dropped 5 bases and J dropped 4 bases, with 14 bases sitting between them. Germline CDR1 reads MNHNY; CDR2 reads SVGAGI (reference sequence). The length of the CDR3 is 14 residues. The DNA for the CDR3 is TGTGCCAGCAGTACGAGGGGAGGTGGAGAGACCCAGTACTTC. Protein product: CASSTRGGGETQYF.

The V gene is TRBV9, the J gene TRBJ1-4; D remains unclear. V shed 0 bases and J shed 6 bases, with 12 bases lying between them. From germline, CDR1 is SGDLS and CDR2 YYNGEE. The CDR3 spans 15 residues. The CDR3 loop reads CASSVATTADEKLFF. The CDR3 nucleotides read TGTGCCAGCAGCGTAGCTACGACGGCGGATGAAAAACTGTTTTTT.